The 18 T cell receptor beta chains in this list originate from one sample, sequenced in a study of prognosis after radiotherapy for stage I lung cancer (dated by TCRdb to about 2021). The run used an Illumina HiSeq 3000. The TCR beta CDR3 region was amplified from genomic DNA by two rounds of multiplex PCR. In the first PCR round, primers specific to each TRBV and TRBJ gene were used, and the primer sequences were filed in Chinese patent CN105087789A. TCRdb cleaned the public reads at Q25 with fastp, built clones with MiXCR and kept in-frame beta chains. Every CDR3 protein is listed once, alongside the most common genes and DNA of its rows. The sample data list approximately 30,000 distinct CDR3 sequences, and around 40% of these were observed just once. The ten largest clones add up to about 16% of the sample. The specimen comprised PBMCs, sampled before or after stereotactic body radiation therapy (not recorded which). The receptors here all came from a donor aged 50 or older with non-small cell lung cancer.

This clonotype showed up many times. The J gene is TRBJ2-2, the V gene TRBV24-1; D is unresolved. Germline loops: CDR1 KGHDR, CDR2 SFDVKD. The CDR3 has 15 amino acids. V was trimmed by 1 base and J by 0 bases, leaving 5 bases between them. CDR3 protein: CATSDFRTNTGELFF. CDR3 nucleotides: TGTGCCACCAGTGATTTTCGAACGAACACCGGGGAGCTGTTTTTT.

The sample holds many counts of this clonotype. An end of the junction does not agree with germline; a read error may underlie this. The genes are TRBV19 and TRBJ1-4, with 7 bases identical to TRBD1. CDR3 length: 12 amino acids. Germline V CDR1 and CDR2: LNHDA, SQIVND (reference sequence). As DNA, the CDR3 is TGTGCCAGCAGTATAGGGGACAGCGTCCCGTTTTTT. Its protein product is CASSIGDSVPFF.

By frequency in the sample, this clonotype is medium-sized. The chain couples TRBV27 to TRBJ2-2; 7 bases agree with TRBD1. The CDR3 totals 15 residues. CDR1 is MNHEY and CDR2 is SMNVEV in the germline V gene (reference sequence). V lost 2 bases to trimming and J lost 3 bases; unmatched junction nucleotides: 3. The CDR3 DNA follows: TGTGCCAGCAGTTTAGGCAGGGGGTACACCGGGGAGCTGTTTTTT. It encodes CASSLGRGYTGELFF.

This clonotype was found many times. This chain connects TRBV29-1 to TRBJ1-1; possibly TRBD1 for D (5 bases). Germline assignment: CDR1 SQVTM and CDR2 ANQGSEA. This CDR3 is built from 9 residues. V was cut by 5 bases and J by 8 bases, with 6 bases left in between. In nucleotides, the CDR3 is TGCAGCGTTTCAGGGGAAGCTTTCTTT. It yields the protein CSVSGEAFF.

This clonotype was seen ten or more times. This sequence joins TRBV7-6 and TRBJ2-1; no clear D gene. Deletions cut 3 bases from V and 0 bases from J, with 9 bases between. CDR1 SGHVS and CDR2 FNYEAQ come from the germline V gene. CDR3 size: 15 residues. The DNA for the CDR3 is TGTGCCAGCAGCTTGACTGTAAGCTCCTACAATGAGCAGTTCTTC. It is translated as CASSLTVSSYNEQFF.

This clonotype was counted ten times or more. The chain links TRBV14 to TRBJ2-3; D gene uncertain. The CDR3 has 15 residues. The V gene's germline CDR1 is SGHDN and CDR2 FVKESK. V was clipped by 5 bases and J by 1 base, with 13 bases between them. CDR3 sequence (DNA): TGTGCCAGCAGCAGCACGCCGTACGGCACAGATACGCAGTATTTT. It codes for CASSSTPYGTDTQYF.

This clonotype was counted at least ten times. The chain carries TRBV5-1 and TRBJ2-7, with TRBD2 matching over 7 bases. The CDR3 contains 16 residues. The junction had 6 bases not matched to a gene; V was cut back by 0 bases and J by 0 bases. Per the germline V gene, CDR1 is SGHRS and CDR2 is YFSETQ. In DNA, the CDR3 is TGCGCCAGCAGCTTGGACACGGGAGGAGTCTCCTACGAGCAGTACTTC. Translated, it gives CASSLDTGGVSYEQYF.

The chain couples TRBV6-5 to TRBJ1-2, with D hard to call. Germline values: CDR1 MNHEY, CDR2 SVGAGI. Trimming cost V 0 bases and J 3 bases, with 17 bases left between them. This CDR3 contains 17 residues. CDR3 bases: TGTGCCAGCAGTTACTCCACTACATGGGAAGGCGACTATGGCTACACCTTC. Protein: CASSYSTTWEGDYGYTF.

This clonotype was seen at least ten times. The rearrangement uses TRBV10-3 and TRBJ2-5; 7 bases fit TRBD1. Per the germline V gene, CDR1 is ENHRY and CDR2 is SYGVKD. V lost 10 bases, J lost 2 bases, and 7 bases stayed unmatched. CDR3 length: 13 residues. CDR3 protein: CATTGTEQETQYF. The CDR3 bases are TGTGCCACGACCGGGACAGAACAAGAGACCCAGTACTTC.

As concerns this clonotype: This likely reflects a read error, since a far larger clone is one base away. The rearrangement uses TRBV6-4 and TRBJ2-2; 7 bases fit TRBD2. CDR3 length: 15 residues. Per the germline V gene, CDR1 is MRHNA and CDR2 is SNTAGT. V lost 8 bases, J lost 0 bases, and 6 bases stayed unmatched. CDR3 amino acids: CASRFGGANTGELFF. DNA for the CDR3: TGTGCCAGCCGTTTTGGGGGGGCGAACACCGGGGAGCTGTTTTTT.

The sample holds many counts of this clonotype. The chain recombines TRBV11-3 with TRBJ2-5, with 7 bases identical to TRBD1. V shed 5 bases and J 1 base; nucleotides not matched to a gene: 7. Germline V gives CDR1 SGHNT, CDR2 YENEEA. The CDR3 consists of 15 residues. Here the CDR3 DNA reads TGTGCCAGCAGCCCCTCGGGACAGATCCAAGAGACCCAGTACTTC. Amino acids: CASSPSGQIQETQYF.

The chain joins TRBV5-1 to TRBJ2-1; 10 positions match TRBD2. The V gene end was trimmed by 3 bases and the J gene end by 0 bases; junction bases not matched to a gene: 0. The germline V gene has CDR1 SGHRS and CDR2 YFSETQ. The CDR3 consists of 15 residues. The CDR3 is CASSSSGSSYNEQFF. DNA of the CDR3: TGCGCCAGCAGCTCTAGCGGGAGCTCCTACAATGAGCAGTTCTTC.

This clonotype was counted at least ten times. J is TRBJ1-5 and V is TRBV20-1; D perhaps matches TRBD1 (5 bases). Germline V CDR1 and CDR2: DFQATT, SNEGSKA (reference sequence). This CDR3 has 13 amino acids. The germline V and J ends were trimmed by 7 bases and 0 bases, with 10 bases remaining between them. CDR3 nucleotide sequence: TGCAGTGTTGGGACGATTAGCAATCAGCCCCAGCATTTT. It translates to CSVGTISNQPQHF.

At least ten counts were recorded for this clonotype. The J gene is TRBJ2-1, the V gene TRBV4-1; 7 bases are a match to TRBD1. J gave up 9 bases and V 3 bases, and 5 bases lay outside the gene matches. The CDR3 is 13 residues long. Germline-derived CDR1 and CDR2 are MGHRA and YSYEKL. CDR3 in amino acids: CASSHPTGAEQFF. The CDR3 DNA reads as TGCGCCAGCAGCCATCCAACAGGGGCTGAGCAGTTCTTC.

This clonotype was recorded at least ten times. The CDR3 DNA reads as TGTGCCATCAGCAGAGAACAGGACTCTGGAAACACCATATATTTT. It encodes CAISREQDSGNTIYF. The V call is TRBV10-3, the J call TRBJ1-3; a weak D match, TRBD1 (5 bases). Germline loops: CDR1 ENHRY, CDR2 SYGVKD. V was pared by 6 bases and J by 0 bases, with 12 bases between. The CDR3 consists of 15 residues.

This clonotype was observed many times. The chain's CDR3 is CASRDRGGDQPQHF. CDR3 nucleotide sequence: TGTGCCAGTAGGGACAGGGGGGGGGATCAGCCCCAGCATTTT. The V call is TRBV19, the J call TRBJ1-5; 10 nucleotides match TRBD1. The V gene's germline CDR1 is LNHDA and CDR2 SQIVND (reference sequence). The ends lost 6 bases at V and 5 bases at J; junction bases unmatched: 4. The CDR3 has 14 amino acids.

The CDR3 protein is CASSVPGLAMGNEQFF. CDR3 nucleotide sequence: TGCGCCAGCAGCGTTCCGGGACTAGCTATGGGAAATGAGCAGTTCTTC. V and J are TRBV5-1 and TRBJ2-1, with 9 bases aligning to TRBD2. This CDR3 is built from 16 residues. V gave up 4 bases and J gave up 7 bases; unmatched junction bases: 12. Germline loops: CDR1 SGHRS, CDR2 YFSETQ.

Note on this clonotype: A read error is the likely source, as a far larger clone sits one nucleotide away. The rearrangement joins TRBV7-9 to TRBJ2-3; 7 nucleotides agree with TRBD2. Germline V gene lookup returns CDR1 SEHNR and CDR2 FQNEAQ (reference sequence). CDR3 length equals 14 residues. In DNA form, the CDR3 reads TGTGCCAGCAGCCCGACTAGCAGCACATATACGCAGTATTTT. It encodes CASSPTSSTYTQYF. Looking up the rest from reference TRBV7-9 and TRBJ2-3 gives the full variable domain: DTGVSQNPRHKITKRGQNVTFRCDPISEHNRLYWYRQTLGQGPEFLTYFQNEAQLEKSRLLSDRFSAERPKGSFSTLEIQRTEQGDSAMYLCASSPTSSTYTQYFGPGTRLTVL.